Listed below are T cell receptor beta chains from one sample, sequenced in a study of cytomegalovirus exposure and HLA in healthy donors. Assay used: immunoSEQ multiplex PCR; TCRdb lists only in-frame clones, some missing. The data show some 140,000 clones, 80% to 90% seen once. Sequencing was performed on PBMCs. All receptors come from a man aged 18 to 30 in good health and CMV-seronegative. CDR3s include the opening cysteine and the closing phenylalanine or tryptophan. D genes are given only for firm matches. For some rows the clone size is stated as once, few or many, or as a class when expanded; others skip it.

abundance: -
j_gene: TRBJ2-7
d_gene: TRBD1
v_gene: TRBV2
CDR3nt: TGTGCCAGCAGTGACAGGGGGTACGAGCAGTACTTC
CDR3aa: CASSDRGYEQYF

abundance: -
j_gene: TRBJ1-1
d_gene: -
v_gene: TRBV10-3
CDR3nt: TGTGCCATCAGCGTTACAGGTGTTGACACTGAAGCTTTCTTT
CDR3aa: CAISVTGVDTEAFF

abundance: -
j_gene: TRBJ1-1
d_gene: -
v_gene: TRBV2
CDR3nt: TGTGCCAGCACCAAGGGGGGGACTGAAGCTTTCTTT
CDR3aa: CASTKGGTEAFF

abundance: -
j_gene: TRBJ1-3
d_gene: -
v_gene: TRBV9
CDR3nt: TGTGCCAGCAGCGTACAGCCCGGAGGCGTTGGAAACACCATATATTTT
CDR3aa: CASSVQPGGVGNTIYF

abundance: -
j_gene: TRBJ2-3
d_gene: -
v_gene: TRBV5-1
CDR3nt: TGCGCCAGCAGCTTGGCGGAGACTGGCACAGATACGCAGTATTTT
CDR3aa: CASSLAETGTDTQYF

abundance: -
j_gene: TRBJ1-2
d_gene: TRBD1
v_gene: TRBV5-1
CDR3nt: TGCGCCAGCAGCACGGGACAGGGTGGCTATGGCTACACCTTC
CDR3aa: CASSTGQGGYGYTF

abundance: -
j_gene: TRBJ1-1
d_gene: -
v_gene: TRBV28
CDR3nt: TGTGCCAGCAGTTTCTTGACTGAAGCTTTCTTT
CDR3aa: CASSFLTEAFF

abundance: -
j_gene: TRBJ2-1
d_gene: TRBD1
v_gene: TRBV11-3
CDR3nt: TGTGCCAGCAGCCCTGGACAGGGGAACGGGTCCTACAATGAGCAGTTCTTC
CDR3aa: CASSPGQGNGSYNEQFF

abundance: -
j_gene: TRBJ2-2
d_gene: -
v_gene: TRBV5-5
CDR3nt: TGTGCCAGCAGCTTTGATCCAGGGCCCGGGGAGCTGTTTTTT
CDR3aa: CASSFDPGPGELFF

abundance: -
j_gene: TRBJ1-5
d_gene: -
v_gene: TRBV5-8
CDR3nt: TGTGCCAGCAGCATTCGGAGGGATCAGCCCCAGCATTTT
CDR3aa: CASSIRRDQPQHF

abundance: -
j_gene: TRBJ2-1
d_gene: TRBD2
v_gene: TRBV9
CDR3nt: TGTGCCAGCAGCGCGTCGGTAGCGGGAGGCAATGAGCAGTTCTTC
CDR3aa: CASSASVAGGNEQFF

abundance: -
j_gene: TRBJ2-1
d_gene: TRBD2
v_gene: TRBV5-4
CDR3nt: TGTGCCAGCAGCCTCCCCGGGGCGGGAGCCCAATACAATGAGCAGTTCTTC
CDR3aa: CASSLPGAGAQYNEQFF

abundance: -
j_gene: TRBJ1-1
d_gene: TRBD1
v_gene: TRBV18
CDR3nt: TGTGCCAGCTCACCACCGGGGCCGGGACAGGGACTGTACACTGAAGCTTTCTTT
CDR3aa: CASSPPGPGQGLYTEAFF

abundance: once
j_gene: TRBJ2-1
d_gene: -
v_gene: TRBV9
CDR3nt: TGTGCCAGCAGCGTAGCGGGGTCCGGTACTACCAATGAGCAGTTCTTC
CDR3aa: CASSVAGSGTTNEQFF

abundance: -
j_gene: TRBJ1-1
d_gene: -
v_gene: TRBV19
CDR3nt: TGTGCCAGTAGTATTGGGTGGGGGCCTGAAGCTTTCTTT
CDR3aa: CASSIGWGPEAFF

abundance: -
j_gene: TRBJ1-2
d_gene: -
v_gene: TRBV18
CDR3nt: TGTGCCAGCTCACCACTTTTCGGAACCGCGGAATCAAACTATGGCTACACCTTC
CDR3aa: CASSPLFGTAESNYGYTF